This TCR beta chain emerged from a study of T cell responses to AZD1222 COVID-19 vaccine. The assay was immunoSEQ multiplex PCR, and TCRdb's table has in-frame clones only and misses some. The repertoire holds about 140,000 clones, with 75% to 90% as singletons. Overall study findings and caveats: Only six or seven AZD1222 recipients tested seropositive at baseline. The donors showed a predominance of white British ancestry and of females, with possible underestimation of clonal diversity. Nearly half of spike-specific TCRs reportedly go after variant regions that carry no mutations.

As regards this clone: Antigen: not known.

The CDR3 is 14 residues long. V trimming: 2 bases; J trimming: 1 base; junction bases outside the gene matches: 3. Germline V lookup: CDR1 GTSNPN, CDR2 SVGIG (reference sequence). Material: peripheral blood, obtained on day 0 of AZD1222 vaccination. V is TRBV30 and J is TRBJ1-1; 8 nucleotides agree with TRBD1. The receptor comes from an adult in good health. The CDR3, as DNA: TGTGCCTGGAGTCCCGGACAGGGGAACACTGAAGCTTTCTTT. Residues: CAWSPGQGNTEAFF.